This T cell receptor (beta chain) is from a study of vaccination and CD4 T cells after COVID-19 (dated by TCRdb to between 2021 and 2023). Study-level background: Convalescent patients had a positive SARS-CoV-2 result on nasal swab PCR, and of these patients, nine had mild disease and one had severe disease. The convalescent cohort included six males and four females, with two Hispanic individuals, seven Caucasians, two Asians and one multiracial person. Control cultures received a CEFX viral epitope pool as the positive control, an HIV-1 Nef peptide pool as the negative control, or no peptide. Post-vaccine blood samples were collected a median of approximately 72 days after the second vaccine dose, ranging from about 14 to 241 days. In 9 to 11 COVID-19 convalescent patients and a few infection-naive healthy vaccine recipients, researchers compared the spike-specific CD4+ TCR repertoire from before mRNA vaccination with the repertoire from after. Post-COVID blood samples were collected from convalescent patients a median of roughly 100 days after diagnosis, with a range of roughly 30 to 161 days. Participants received two doses of either the Pfizer-BioNTech BNT162b2 vaccine (n=8) or the Moderna mRNA-1273 vaccine (n=2). Overlapping spike peptide pools from SARS-CoV-2 and from the common cold coronaviruses HCoV-NL63, HCoV-OC43 and HCoV-229E were used as culture stimuli. What the research found in general, with its limitations: An increase in the median number of SARS-CoV-2-reactive clonotypes from approximately 21 after infection to roughly 36 after vaccination was observed, but the change was not found to be significant. Among convalescent patients, a median about 87% of the SARS-CoV-2-reactive clones seen after vaccination appeared only after vaccination, which suggests priming specific to the vaccine. In convalescent patients, nearly all vaccine-specific clones (304 of 307) were found to be mono-reactive for SARS-CoV-2 spike rather than cross-reactive with common cold coronaviruses. The number of convalescent patients in the study was relatively small, and the study did not examine early timepoints following natural infection.

Concerning this clonotype itself: There is no known antigen for this receptor. The germline gene is not matched at one end of the junction; a read error may be the cause.

The label giving this sample's treatment or condition can be read as: approximately 10-day PBMC culture with coronavirus spike peptide pools or control peptides (ViraFEST assay). The study used the ViraFEST assay, which expanded antigen-specific T cells with peptide pools and then identified expanded clonotypes by TCR sequencing. The convalescent patients' positive SARS-CoV-2 PCR tests were from March to December 2020, which was before the Alpha, Beta and Delta variants emerged in the United States. Each well held 2.2 million or so PBMCs cultured with approximately 10 ug/ml peptide pools in IMDM containing roughly 5% human AB serum and 8 to 10 IU/ml IL-2. On days 3 and 7, half of the culture medium was replaced with fresh IL-2-containing medium. Once the cells had been in culture for less than 12 days, the EasySep CD4+ T cell isolation kit was used to isolate CD4+ T cells by negative selection. Ficoll-Paque Plus gradient centrifugation was used to isolate PBMCs from whole blood, and the isolated PBMCs were then either used fresh or cryopreserved at -140C. Triplicate wells were generally used for each culture condition.

The library was produced with PCR. TCR sequencing of DNA from cultured CD4+ T cells used the Oncomine TCR Beta short-read assay at the Johns Hopkins FTIC core. The QIAamp micro DNA kit was used to extract genomic DNA from the cultured CD4+ T cells. Oncomine TCR Beta libraries from cultured CD4+ T cells were pooled using unique dual indexes and sequenced on an Illumina iSeq 100. In the original analysis: Non-productive sequences were filtered out, and CDR3s that did not start with C, did not end with F or W, or were shorter than 7 amino acids were discarded. Antigen-specific clonotypes were identified with the MANAFEST web application by comparing peptide-stimulated wells with reference and other culture wells. For a clone to be called positive, the clone needed an FDR below 0.05, an odds ratio above 5, and a productive frequency above 0.1% in at least two of three replicate wells. A clonotype was classed as cross-reactive if the clonotype showed significant expansion both in SARS-CoV-2 spike wells and in at least one common cold coronavirus spike condition. Levenshtein distances (stringdist) and unrooted phylogenetic trees (ape) in R version 3.6.1 were used to assess CDR3 homology. TCRdb reprocessing: public reads trimmed at Q25 with fastp, clones called with MiXCR, in-frame beta chains kept. Identical CDR3 proteins give one entry, which carries the most common genes and DNA. The V and J calls come from TCRdb's annotation, not from the publication. The sample table holds 15,000 to 20,000 distinct CDR3 sequences, of which approximately 58% were seen once. The ten biggest clones cover 4% to 6.5% of the sample.

This clonotype was sampled from a human donor who had recovered from COVID-19. The sample here was CD4+ T cells from blood, cultured in vitro, taken after SARS-CoV-2 vaccination.

The nucleotide sequence is TGCGCCAGCAGCGACAGGGGAAATCAGCCCCAGCATTTT. Its translation reads: CASSDRGNQPQHF. The chain uses TRBV28 and TRBJ1-5; 8 nucleotides in the junction match TRBD1. From a lookup of the germline V gene, CDR1 and CDR2 are MDHEN and SYDVKM. The CDR3, cysteine through phenylalanine, is 13 amino acids long. The only DNA kept is the CDR3, 39 bases in frame from the first base. Supplemented by the reference TRBV28 and TRBJ1-5 proteins around the CDR3, the complete variable domain is DVKVTQSSRYLVKRTGEKVFLECVQDMDHENMFWYRQDPGLGLRLIYFSYDVKMKEKGDIPEGYSVSREKKERFSLILESASTNQTSMYLCASSDRGNQPQHFGDGTRLSIL.